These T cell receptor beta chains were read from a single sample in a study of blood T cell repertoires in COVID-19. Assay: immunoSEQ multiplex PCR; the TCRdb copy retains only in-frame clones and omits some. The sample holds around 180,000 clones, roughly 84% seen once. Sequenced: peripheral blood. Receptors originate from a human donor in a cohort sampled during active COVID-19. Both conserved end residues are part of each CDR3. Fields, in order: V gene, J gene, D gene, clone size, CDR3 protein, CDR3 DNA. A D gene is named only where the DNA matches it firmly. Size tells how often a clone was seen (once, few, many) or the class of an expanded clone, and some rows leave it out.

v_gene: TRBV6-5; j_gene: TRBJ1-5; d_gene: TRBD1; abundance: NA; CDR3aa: CASSYSSGGGQPQHF; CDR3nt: TGTGCCAGCAGTTACTCGTCAGGGGGCGGTCAGCCCCAGCATTTT
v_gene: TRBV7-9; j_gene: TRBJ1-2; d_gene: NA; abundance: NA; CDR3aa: CASSLALRDGYTF; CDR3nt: TGTGCCAGCAGCTTAGCGCTCCGGGATGGCTACACCTTC
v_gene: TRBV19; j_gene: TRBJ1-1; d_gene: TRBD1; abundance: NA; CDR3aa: CASSSRTGGTEAFF; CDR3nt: TGTGCCAGTAGTTCCCGGACAGGTGGGACTGAAGCTTTCTTT
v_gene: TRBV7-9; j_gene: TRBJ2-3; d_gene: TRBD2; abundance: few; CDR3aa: CASSPERGGNTDTQYF; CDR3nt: TGTGCCAGCAGCCCCGAGCGGGGGGGGAACACAGATACGCAGTATTTT
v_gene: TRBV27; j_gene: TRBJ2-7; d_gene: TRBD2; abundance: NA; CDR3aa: CASNPPRTSGSYEQYF; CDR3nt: TGTGCCAGCAATCCGCCGAGGACTAGCGGGAGCTACGAGCAGTACTTC
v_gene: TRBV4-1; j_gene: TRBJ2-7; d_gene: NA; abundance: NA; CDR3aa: CASSQEGTLLGYEQYF; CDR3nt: TGCGCCAGCAGCCAAGAAGGGACACTTCTAGGATACGAGCAGTACTTC
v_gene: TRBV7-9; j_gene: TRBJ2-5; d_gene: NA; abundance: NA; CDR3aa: CASSLEGATKETQYF; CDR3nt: TGTGCCAGCAGCTTAGAAGGGGCAACAAAAGAGACCCAGTACTTC
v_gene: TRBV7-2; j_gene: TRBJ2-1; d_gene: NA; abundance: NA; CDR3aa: CASSLLSGRQFF; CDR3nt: TGTGCCAGCAGCTTACTGTCGGGTCGCCAGTTCTTC
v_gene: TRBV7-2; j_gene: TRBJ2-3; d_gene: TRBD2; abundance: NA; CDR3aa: CASSLGLAGGRLDTQYF; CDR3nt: TGTGCCAGCAGCTTAGGACTAGCGGGGGGGAGGCTAGATACGCAGTATTTT
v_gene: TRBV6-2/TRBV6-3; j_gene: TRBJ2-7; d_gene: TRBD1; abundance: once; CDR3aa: CASSYSLDRGLTYEQYF; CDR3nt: TGTGCCAGCAGTTACTCCCTGGACAGGGGGCTAACCTACGAGCAGTACTTC
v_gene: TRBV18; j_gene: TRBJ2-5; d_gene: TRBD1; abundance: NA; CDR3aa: CASSPLDRVETQYF; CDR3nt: TGTGCCAGCTCACCACTGGACAGGGTGGAGACCCAGTACTTC
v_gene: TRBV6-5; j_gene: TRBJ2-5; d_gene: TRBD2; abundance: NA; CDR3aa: CASSSGLGRETQYF; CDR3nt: TGTGCCAGCAGTTCCGGACTAGGGCGGGAGACCCAGTACTTC
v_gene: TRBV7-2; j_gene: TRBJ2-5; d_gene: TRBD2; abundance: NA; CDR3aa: CASSFGGGAGETQYF; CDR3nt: TGTGCCAGCAGCTTCGGCGGGGGGGCAGGGGAGACCCAGTACTTC
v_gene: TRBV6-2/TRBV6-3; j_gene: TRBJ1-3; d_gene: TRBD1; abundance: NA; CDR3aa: CASSPLGTGAGNTIYF; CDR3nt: TGTGCCAGCAGCCCCCTCGGGACAGGGGCTGGAAACACCATATATTTT
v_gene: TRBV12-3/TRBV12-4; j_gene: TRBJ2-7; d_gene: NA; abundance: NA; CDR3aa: CASSSTNRLEQYF; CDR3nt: TGTGCCAGCAGCTCCACTAACCGCCTAGAGCAGTACTTC
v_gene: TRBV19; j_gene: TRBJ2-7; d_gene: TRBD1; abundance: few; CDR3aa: CASRDRGRVHEQYF; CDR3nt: TGTGCCAGTAGGGACAGGGGAAGGGTCCACGAGCAGTACTTC
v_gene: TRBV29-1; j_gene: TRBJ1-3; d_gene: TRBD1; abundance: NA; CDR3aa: CSATGGDLILGNTIYF; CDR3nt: TGCAGCGCGACAGGGGGAGATTTAATCTTGGGAAACACCATATATTTT
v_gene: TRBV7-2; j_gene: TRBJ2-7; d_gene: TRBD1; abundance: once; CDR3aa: CASSLGQGNYEQYF; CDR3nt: TGTGCCAGCAGCCTAGGACAGGGGAACTACGAGCAGTACTTC
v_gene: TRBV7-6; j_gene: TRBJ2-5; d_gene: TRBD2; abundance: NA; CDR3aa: CASSLALGREETQYF; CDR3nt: TGTGCCAGCAGCTTAGCGCTGGGGAGGGAAGAGACCCAGTACTTC
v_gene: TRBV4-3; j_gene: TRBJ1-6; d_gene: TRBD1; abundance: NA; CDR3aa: CASSLGTANSPLHF; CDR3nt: TGCGCCAGCAGCCTGGGGACAGCCAATTCACCCCTCCACTTT
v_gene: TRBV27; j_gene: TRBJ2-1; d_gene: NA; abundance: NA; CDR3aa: CASKAHAGHNEQFF; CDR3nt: TGTGCCAGTAAGGCGCACGCGGGACACAATGAGCAGTTCTTC
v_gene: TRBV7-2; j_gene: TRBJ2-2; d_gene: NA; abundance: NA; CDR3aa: CASSLVAPNTGELFF; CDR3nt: TGTGCCAGCAGCTTAGTAGCACCGAACACCGGGGAGCTGTTTTTT
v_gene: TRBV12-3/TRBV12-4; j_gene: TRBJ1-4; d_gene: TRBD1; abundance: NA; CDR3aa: CATGTGVEKLFF; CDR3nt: TGTGCCACAGGGACAGGGGTGGAAAAACTGTTTTTT
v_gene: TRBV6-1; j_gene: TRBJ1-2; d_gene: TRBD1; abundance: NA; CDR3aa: CASSVSSGSAGGGYTF; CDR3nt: TGTGCCAGCAGTGTCTCAAGTGGGTCGGCAGGGGGGGGCTACACCTTC
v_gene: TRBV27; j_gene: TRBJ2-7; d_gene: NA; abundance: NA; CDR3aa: CASSWSPVYEQYF; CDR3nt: TGTGCCAGCAGTTGGTCCCCGGTATACGAGCAGTACTTC
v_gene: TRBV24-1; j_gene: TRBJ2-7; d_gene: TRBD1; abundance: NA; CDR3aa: CATSDPGTGNHEQYF; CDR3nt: TGTGCCACCAGTGATCCCGGGACAGGGAACCACGAGCAGTACTTC
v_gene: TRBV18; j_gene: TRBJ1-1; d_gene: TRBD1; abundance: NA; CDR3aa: CASSTGTNTEAFF; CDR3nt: TGTGCCAGCTCGACAGGGACGAACACTGAAGCTTTCTTT
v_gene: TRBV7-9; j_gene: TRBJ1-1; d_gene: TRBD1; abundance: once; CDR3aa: CASSPWDSSAEAFF; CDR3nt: TGTGCCAGCAGCCCCTGGGACAGTTCCGCTGAAGCTTTCTTT
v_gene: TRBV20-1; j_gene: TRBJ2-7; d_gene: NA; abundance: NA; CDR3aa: CSARAGWEQYF; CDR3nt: TGCAGTGCTAGGGCGGGCTGGGAGCAGTACTTC
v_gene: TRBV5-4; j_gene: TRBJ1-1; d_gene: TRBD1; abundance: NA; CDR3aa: CASSLEQGTEAFF; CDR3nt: TGTGCCAGCAGCTTGGAACAGGGGACTGAAGCTTTCTTT
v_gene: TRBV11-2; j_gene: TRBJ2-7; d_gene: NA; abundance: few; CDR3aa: CASSLGRGAAYEQYF; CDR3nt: TGTGCCAGCAGCTTAGGCCGGGGGGCCGCGTACGAGCAGTACTTC
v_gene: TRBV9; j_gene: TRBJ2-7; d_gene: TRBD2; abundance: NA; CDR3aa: CASSRDYYEQYF; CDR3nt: TGTGCCAGCAGCCGGGACTACTACGAGCAGTACTTC
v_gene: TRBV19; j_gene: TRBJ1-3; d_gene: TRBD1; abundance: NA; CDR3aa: CASNRGSAGNTIYF; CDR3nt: TGTGCCAGTAACAGGGGCTCGGCTGGAAACACCATATATTTT
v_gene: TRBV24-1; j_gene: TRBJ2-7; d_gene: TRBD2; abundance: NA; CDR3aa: CATSDGTSGSRGEQYF; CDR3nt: TGTGCCACCAGTGATGGGACTAGCGGGAGTCGGGGCGAGCAGTACTTC
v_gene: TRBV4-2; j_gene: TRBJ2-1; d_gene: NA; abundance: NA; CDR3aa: CASSQAEPYSGQFF; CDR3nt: TGTGCCAGCAGCCAAGCAGAGCCTTATTCAGGGCAGTTCTTC
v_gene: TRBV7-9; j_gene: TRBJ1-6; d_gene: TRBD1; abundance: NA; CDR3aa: CASSFERGTGDSPLHF; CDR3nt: TGTGCCAGCAGCTTTGAGAGAGGGACAGGAGACTCACCCCTCCACTTT
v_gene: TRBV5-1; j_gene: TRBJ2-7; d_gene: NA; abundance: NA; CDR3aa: CASSLERAYEQYF; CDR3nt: TGCGCCAGCAGCTTGGAGAGGGCCTACGAGCAGTACTTC
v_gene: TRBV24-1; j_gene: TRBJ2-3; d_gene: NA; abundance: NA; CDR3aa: CATSSRRTDTQYF; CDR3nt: TGTGCCACCAGCTCTAGGCGCACAGATACGCAGTATTTT
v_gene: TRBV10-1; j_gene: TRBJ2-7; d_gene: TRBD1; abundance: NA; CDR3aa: CASSEPGTGSIHEQYF; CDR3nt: TGCGCCAGCAGTGAGCCCGGGACAGGGTCTATTCACGAGCAGTACTTC
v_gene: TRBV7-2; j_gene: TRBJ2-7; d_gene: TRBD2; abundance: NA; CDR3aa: CASRPSGGSYEQYF; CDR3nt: TGTGCCAGCAGGCCTAGCGGGGGGTCCTACGAGCAGTACTTC
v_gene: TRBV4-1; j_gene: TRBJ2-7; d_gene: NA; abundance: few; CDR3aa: CASSQSGVGEQYF; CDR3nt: TGCGCCAGCAGCCAATCAGGGGTGGGCGAGCAGTACTTC
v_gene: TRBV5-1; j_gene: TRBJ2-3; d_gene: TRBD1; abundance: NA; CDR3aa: CASSPGQGGDTQYF; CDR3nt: TGCGCCAGCAGCCCGGGACAGGGAGGAGATACGCAGTATTTT
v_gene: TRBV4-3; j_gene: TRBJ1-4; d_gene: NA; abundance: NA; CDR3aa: CASSPEVGTNEKLFF; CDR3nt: TGCGCCAGCAGCCCCGAGGTGGGAACTAATGAAAAACTGTTTTTT
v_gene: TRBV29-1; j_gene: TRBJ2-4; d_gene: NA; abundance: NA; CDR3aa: CSVLGVAKNIQYF; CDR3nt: TGCAGCGTTCTAGGGGTGGCCAAAAACATTCAGTACTTC
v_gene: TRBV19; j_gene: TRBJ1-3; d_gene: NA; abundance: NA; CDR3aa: CASSMREPGNTIYF; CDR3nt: TGTGCCAGTAGTATGAGGGAACCTGGAAACACCATATATTTT
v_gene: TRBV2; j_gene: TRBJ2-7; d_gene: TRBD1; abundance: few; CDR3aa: CASSEGTGAYEQYF; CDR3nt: TGTGCCAGCAGTGAGGGGACAGGGGCCTACGAGCAGTACTTC
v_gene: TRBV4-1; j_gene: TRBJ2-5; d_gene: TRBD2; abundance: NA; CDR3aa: CASSSPGTSAETQYF; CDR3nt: TGCGCCAGCAGCTCGCCCGGGACTAGCGCAGAGACCCAGTACTTC
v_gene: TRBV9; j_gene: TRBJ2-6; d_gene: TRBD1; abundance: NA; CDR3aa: CASSPRGDRGIGANVLTF; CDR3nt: TGTGCCAGCAGCCCTAGGGGGGACAGGGGAATTGGGGCCAACGTCCTGACTTTC
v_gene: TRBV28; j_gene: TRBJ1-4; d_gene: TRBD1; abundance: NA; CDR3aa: CASSPGTGVNEKLFF; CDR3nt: TGTGCCAGCAGCCCCGGGACAGGGGTTAATGAAAAACTGTTTTTT
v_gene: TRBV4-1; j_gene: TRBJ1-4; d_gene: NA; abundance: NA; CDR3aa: CASSTPGFPEKLFF; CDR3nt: TGCGCCAGCAGCACCCCAGGGTTCCCTGAAAAACTGTTTTTT
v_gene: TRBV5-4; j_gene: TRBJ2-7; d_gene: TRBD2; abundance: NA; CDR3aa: CASSFQRESGEQYF; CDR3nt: TGTGCCAGCAGCTTCCAGCGGGAGTCAGGCGAGCAGTACTTC
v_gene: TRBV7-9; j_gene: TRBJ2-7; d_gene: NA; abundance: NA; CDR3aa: CASSLGLGYEQYF; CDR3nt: TGTGCCAGCAGCTTGGGACTCGGCTACGAGCAGTACTTC
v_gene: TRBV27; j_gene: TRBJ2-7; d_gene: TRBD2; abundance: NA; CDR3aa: CASSLAGGSSYEQYF; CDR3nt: TGTGCCAGCAGTTTAGCCGGGGGGAGCTCCTACGAGCAGTACTTC
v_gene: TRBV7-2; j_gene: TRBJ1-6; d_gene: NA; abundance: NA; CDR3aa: CASSPGAYNSPLHF; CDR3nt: TGTGCCAGCAGCCCGGGGGCCTATAATTCACCCCTCCACTTT
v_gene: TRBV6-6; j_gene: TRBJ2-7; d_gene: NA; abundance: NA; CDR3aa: CATAGQIYEQYF; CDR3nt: TGTGCCACCGCGGGACAGATATACGAGCAGTACTTC